The entry that follows covers one T cell receptor (beta chain) sequence. The entry originates in a study of CD8 T cells in Susac syndrome. The sequenced target, TCR beta, came from blood CD8+ and CD4+ T cells. CD8+ and CD4+ T cells were negatively isolated; TEMRA cells were FACS-enriched. In germline, CDR1 is MGHRA, CDR2 YSYEKL. CDR3 length: 13 residues. Trimming left V 2 bases short and J 4 bases short, with 7 bases between. Reverse transcription of roughly 0.5 to 1 ug RNA was performed with random hexamers. Amplification of TCR beta CDR3 used immunoSEQ multiplex PCR across 54 Vbeta and 13 Jbeta. From the immunoSEQ multiplex PCR reads, TCRdb called clonotypes with MiXCR, one entry per CDR3 protein. The table lists just over 80,000 distinct CDR3 sequences, 90% to 95% of them singletons.

The rearrangement uses TRBV4-1 and TRBJ2-3; D not certain. This sequence was found in a human donor in good health. The material sequenced was CD8+ T cells from PBMCs. The CDR3: CASSQLRPDTQYF. For the CDR3, the DNA is TGCGCCAGCAGCCAACTACGGCCAGATACGCAGTATTTT.